The 10 T cell receptor beta chains reported below all come from one sample, sequenced in a study of technical replicates of blood from a few donors. The method was immunoSEQ multiplex PCR; TCRdb's version includes in-frame clones alone and lacks a portion of them. The table lists some 77,000 clones, around 90% of them singletons. The material sequenced was T cells isolated from PBMCs. These receptors were collected from a human donor in good health.

This chain uses TRBV19 with TRBJ2-3, with D perhaps TRBD2 (5 bases). Germline CDR1 LNHDA, CDR2 SQIVND (reference sequence). V lost 1 base and J 2 bases, leaving 10 bases between the germline ends. The CDR3 is 15 amino acids. CDR3 in amino acids: CASSIGGSTTDTQYF. DNA for the CDR3: TGTGCCAGTAGTATAGGTGGGAGCACCACAGATACGCAGTATTTT. The entire variable domain, with the rest obtained from reference TRBV19 and TRBJ2-3, is as follows: DGGITQSPKYLFRKEGQNVTLSCEQNLNHDAMYWYRQDPGQGLRLIYYSQIVNDFQKGDIAEGYSVSREKKESFPLTVTSAQKNPTAFYLCASSIGGSTTDTQYFGPGTRLTVL.

J is TRBJ2-7 and V is TRBV9; 10 bases are shared with TRBD1. This CDR3 is 15 amino acids long. Germline loops: CDR1 SGDLS, CDR2 YYNGEE. J gave up 2 bases and V 4 bases, and 6 bases lay outside the gene matches. This chain's CDR3 is CASSPGGTGAYEQYF. The CDR3 coding sequence is TGTGCCAGCAGCCCTGGGGGGACAGGGGCCTACGAGCAGTACTTC.

The chain employs TRBV6-6 and TRBJ2-3; TRBD2 agrees at 8 bases. The CDR3 is made up of 13 amino acids. Looked up from germline, CDR1 is MNHNY and CDR2 is SVGAGI (reference sequence). CDR3 sequence (DNA): TGTGCGGGCCGACTAGCGAGCACAGATACGCAGTATTTT. It is translated as CAGRLASTDTQYF.

This sequence joins TRBV5-8 and TRBJ2-3; 8 nucleotides match TRBD2. V gave up 4 bases and J gave up 6 bases; unmatched junction bases: 10. There are 15 residues in the CDR3. Looked up from germline, CDR1 is SGHTS and CDR2 is YDEGEE. The CDR3 here is CASSPPGLEIDTQYF. The CDR3 DNA follows: TGTGCCAGCAGCCCTCCGGGACTAGAAATTGATACGCAGTATTTT. The entire variable domain, with the rest obtained from reference TRBV5-8 and TRBJ2-3, is as follows: EAGVTQSPTHLIKTRGQQATLRCSPISGHTSVYWYQQALGLGLQFLLWYDEGEERNRGNFPPRFSGRQFPNYSSELNVNALELEDSALYLCASSPPGLEIDTQYFGPGTRLTVL.

The count of this clone is one. The V gene is TRBV11-2, the J gene TRBJ2-7; 8 bases map to TRBD2. Looked up from germline, CDR1 is SGHAT and CDR2 is FQNNGV. V lost 1 base, J lost 4 bases, and 3 bases stayed unmatched. The CDR3 is made up of 14 amino acids. CDR3 loop: CASSLGGRSYEQYF. DNA of the CDR3: TGTGCCAGCAGCTTAGGCGGGAGGAGTTACGAGCAGTACTTC.

V is TRBV15 and J is TRBJ2-5, with 10 bases matching TRBD2. The CDR3 runs to 14 residues. Trimming at V came to 5 bases and at J to 5 bases, leaving 5 bases not matched to a gene. Germline CDR1 reads LNHNV; CDR2 reads YYDKDF (reference sequence). CDR3: CATSLAGVLETQYF. CDR3 nucleotides: TGTGCCACCAGCCTAGCGGGAGTACTGGAGACCCAGTACTTC.

The rearrangement joins TRBV9 to TRBJ2-7, with D hard to call. The CDR3 is 13 amino acids. CDR1 is SGDLS, CDR2 YYNGEE, per germline. Deletions cut 0 bases from V and 3 bases from J, with 7 bases between. The CDR3 protein is CASSVGDFYEQYF. CDR3 nucleotides: TGTGCCAGCAGCGTAGGTGACTTCTACGAGCAGTACTTC.

The chain has TRBV6-1 and TRBJ2-7, with 9 bases matching TRBD1. CDR1 is MNHNS and CDR2 is SASEGT in the germline V gene. CDR3 length: 14 amino acids. Trimming cost V 6 bases and J 3 bases; bases outside gene matches: 6. CDR3 DNA: TGTGCCAGCAGCCCCCGGGACAGGGTCTACGAGCAGTACTTC. This gives the protein CASSPRDRVYEQYF.

V is TRBV7-9 and J is TRBJ2-1, with 8 bases identical to TRBD2. The CDR3 is made up of 18 amino acids. Germline lookup yields CDR1 SEHNR and CDR2 FQNEAQ (reference sequence). After removal of 2 bases from V and 0 bases from J, the junction contained 9 bases not matched to a gene. CDR3 amino acids: CASSLSGGDLLSYNEQFF. The CDR3 bases are TGTGCCAGCAGCTTATCGGGGGGGGACCTCCTCTCCTACAATGAGCAGTTCTTC.

The gene calls are TRBV10-2 and TRBJ1-5; a weak D match, TRBD1 (6 bases). Germline-derived CDR1 and CDR2 are WSHSY and SAAADI. The CDR3 covers 14 residues. The V end was cut by 10 bases, the J end by 6 bases, with 19 bases between. The CDR3 loop reads CAIGEGEGVQPQHF. Written as DNA, the CDR3 is TGCGCCATCGGTGAGGGGGAAGGGGTTCAGCCCCAGCATTTT.